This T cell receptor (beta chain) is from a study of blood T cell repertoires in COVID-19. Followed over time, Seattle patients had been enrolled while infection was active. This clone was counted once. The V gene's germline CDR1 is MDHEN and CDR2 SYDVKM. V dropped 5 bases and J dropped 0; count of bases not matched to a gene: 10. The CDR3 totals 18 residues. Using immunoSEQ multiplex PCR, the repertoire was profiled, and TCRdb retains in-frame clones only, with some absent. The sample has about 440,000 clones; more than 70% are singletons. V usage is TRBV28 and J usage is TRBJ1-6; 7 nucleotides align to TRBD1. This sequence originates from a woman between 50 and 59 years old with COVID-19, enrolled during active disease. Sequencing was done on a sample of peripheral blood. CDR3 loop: CASSIRDRFRSYNSPLHF. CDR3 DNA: TGTGCCAGCAGTATCCGGGACAGATTTCGCTCCTATAATTCACCCCTCCACTTT. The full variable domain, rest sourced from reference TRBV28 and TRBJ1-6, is DVKVTQSSRYLVKRTGEKVFLECVQDMDHENMFWYRQDPGLGLRLIYFSYDVKMKEKGDIPEGYSVSREKKERFSLILESASTNQTSMYLCASSIRDRFRSYNSPLHFGNGTRLTVT.